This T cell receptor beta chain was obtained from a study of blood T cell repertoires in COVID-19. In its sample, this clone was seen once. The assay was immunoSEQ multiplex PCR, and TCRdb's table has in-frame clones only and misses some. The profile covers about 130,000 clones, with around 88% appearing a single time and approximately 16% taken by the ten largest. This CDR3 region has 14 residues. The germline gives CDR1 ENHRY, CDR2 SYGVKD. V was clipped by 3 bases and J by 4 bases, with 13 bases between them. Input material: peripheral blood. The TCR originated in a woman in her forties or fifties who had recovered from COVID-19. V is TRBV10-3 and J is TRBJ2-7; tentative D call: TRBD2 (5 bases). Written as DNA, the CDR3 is TGTGCCATCAGTGACGGTGGGAGTAGGTACGAGCAGTACTTC. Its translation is CAISDGGSRYEQYF.